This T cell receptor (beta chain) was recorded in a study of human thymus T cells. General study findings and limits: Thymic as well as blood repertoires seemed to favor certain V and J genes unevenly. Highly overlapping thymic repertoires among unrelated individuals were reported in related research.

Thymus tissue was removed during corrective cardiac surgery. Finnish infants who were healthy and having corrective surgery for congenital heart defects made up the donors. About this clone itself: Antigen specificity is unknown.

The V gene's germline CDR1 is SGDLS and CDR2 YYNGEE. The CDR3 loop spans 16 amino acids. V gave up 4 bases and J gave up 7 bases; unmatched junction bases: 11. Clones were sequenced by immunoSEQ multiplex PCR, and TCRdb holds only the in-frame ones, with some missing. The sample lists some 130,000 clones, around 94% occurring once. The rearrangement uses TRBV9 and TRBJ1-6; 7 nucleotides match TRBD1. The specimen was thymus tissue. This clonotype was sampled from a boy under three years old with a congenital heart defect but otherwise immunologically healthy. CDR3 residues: CASSPGTAPLNSPLHF. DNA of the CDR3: TGTGCCAGCAGCCCAGGGACAGCTCCCCTAAATTCACCCCTCCACTTT.